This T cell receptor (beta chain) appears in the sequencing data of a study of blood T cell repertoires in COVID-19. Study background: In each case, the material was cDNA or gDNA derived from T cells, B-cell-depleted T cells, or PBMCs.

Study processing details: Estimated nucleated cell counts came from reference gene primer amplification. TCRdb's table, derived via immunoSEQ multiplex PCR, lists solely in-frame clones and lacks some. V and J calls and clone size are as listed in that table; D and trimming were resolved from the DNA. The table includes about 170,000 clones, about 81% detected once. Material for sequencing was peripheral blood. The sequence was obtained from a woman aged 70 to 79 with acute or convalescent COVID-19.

The CDR3 DNA is TGTGCCACTTCAGATCAGGGCGCCGAGCAGTACTTC. It is translated as CATSDQGAEQYF. The genes are TRBV24-1 and TRBJ2-7, with a tentative D call TRBD1 (5 bases). Trimming took off 10 bases at V and 6 bases at J, with 15 bases between the two ends. This CDR3 region has 12 residues. CDR1 and CDR2 from the germline V gene are KGHDR and SFDVKD.